This T cell receptor beta chain is drawn from a study of T cells after yellow fever vaccination. TCR cDNA, made by 5'RACE template switching, carried an added universal primer site and UMIs. TCRdb re-analysed the 5' RACE reads in MiXCR, keeping a single row per CDR3 protein. The table includes fewer than 650,000 distinct CDR3 sequences, 21% detected once. V was shortened by 4 bases and J by 6 bases, with 28 bases between the two germline ends. There are 18 residues in the CDR3. The sequencing used PBMCs, collected around 3 weeks after the first yellow fever vaccination. This sequence joins TRBV12-3 or TRBV12-4 and TRBJ2-7, with D tentatively TRBD1 (6 bases). This clonotype originated in a young man who received the YFV17D yellow fever vaccine. This chain's CDR3 is CASSSARGWDIRKREQYV. The CDR3, as DNA: TGTGCCAGCAGTTCAGCCCGGGGTTGGGACATAAGGAAACGCGAGCAGTACGTC.